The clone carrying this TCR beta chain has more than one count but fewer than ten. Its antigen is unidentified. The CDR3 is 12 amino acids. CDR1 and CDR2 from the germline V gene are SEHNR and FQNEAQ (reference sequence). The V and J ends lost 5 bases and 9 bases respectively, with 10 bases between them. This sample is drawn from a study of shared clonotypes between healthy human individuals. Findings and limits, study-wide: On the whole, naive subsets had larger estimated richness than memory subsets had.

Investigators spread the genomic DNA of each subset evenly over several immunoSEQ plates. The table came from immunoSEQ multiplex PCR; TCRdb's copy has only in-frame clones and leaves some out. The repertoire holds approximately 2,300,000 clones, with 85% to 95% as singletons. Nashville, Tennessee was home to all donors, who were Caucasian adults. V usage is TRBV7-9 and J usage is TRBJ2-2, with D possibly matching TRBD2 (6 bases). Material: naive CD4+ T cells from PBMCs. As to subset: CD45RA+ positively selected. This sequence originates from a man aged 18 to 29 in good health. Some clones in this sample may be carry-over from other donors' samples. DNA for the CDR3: TGTGCCAGCAGCCAGGGCGGGAGGGAGCTGTTTTTT. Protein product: CASSQGGRELFF.